The 24 T cell receptor beta chains given below trace back to one sample, sequenced in a study of cytomegalovirus exposure and HLA in healthy donors. PCR primers comprised 60 Vbeta and 13 Jbeta primers. TCRdb keeps only in-frame clones here, not all; method: immunoSEQ multiplex PCR. The sample yields some 140,000 clones, approximately 64% seen once. The sample taken for sequencing was PBMCs. Receptors were obtained from a woman aged 35 to 49 in good health and CMV-seronegative.

This clone has more than one count but fewer than ten. The chain carries TRBV27 and TRBJ2-7, with TRBD2 as a possible D gene (5 bases). There are 15 residues in the CDR3. V lost 3 bases, J lost 9 bases, and 21 bases lay in between. Germline-derived CDR1 and CDR2 are MNHEY and SMNVEV (reference sequence). The chain's CDR3 is CASSFRQAGGDGQYF. The CDR3 DNA is TGTGCCAGCAGTTTTCGTCAGGCTGGAGGCGACGGGCAGTACTTC.

CDR3: CASSSGTGIYEQYF. CDR3 in DNA: TGTGCCAGCAGCTCCGGGACAGGTATTTACGAGCAGTACTTC. The chain has TRBV7-9 and TRBJ2-7; 8 bases align to TRBD1. The CDR3 runs to 14 residues. With V trimmed by 4 bases and J by 4 bases, 6 bases remained unmatched. Looked up from germline, CDR1 is SEHNR and CDR2 is FQNEAQ (reference sequence).

This clone turned up a few times. The chain recombines TRBV6-5 with TRBJ2-3, with 11 bases that match TRBD2. CDR1 MNHEY and CDR2 SVGAGI come from the germline V gene. This CDR3 spans 15 amino acids. Losses at the gene ends were 6 bases for V and 0 bases for J; bases not matched to a gene: 2. The CDR3: CASSLAGGSTDTQYF. DNA of the CDR3: TGTGCCAGCAGCCTAGCGGGGGGTAGCACAGATACGCAGTATTTT.

The CDR3 DNA is TGTGCCACTATACGTCTCTATGGCTACACCTTC. It encodes CATIRLYGYTF. V and J are TRBV6-1 and TRBJ1-2; D remains unclear. Germline CDR1 reads MNHNS; CDR2 reads SASEGT. Trimming shortened V by 10 bases and J by 4 bases, and 10 bases separated the two germline ends. The CDR3 length is 11 residues.

The J gene is TRBJ2-1, the V gene TRBV4-3, with a weak D call TRBD2 (5 bases). The germline V gene has CDR1 LGHNA and CDR2 YSLEER. Trimming left V 2 bases short and J 3 bases short, with 17 bases between. CDR3 length: 17 amino acids. The CDR3 spells CASSQLSRTGYYNEQFF. In DNA, the CDR3 is TGCGCCAGCAGCCAACTCTCGAGGACGGGGTACTACAATGAGCAGTTCTTC.

The rearrangement joins TRBV5-4 to TRBJ2-3; D gene ambiguous. The CDR3 spans 12 residues. V was cut by 2 bases and J by 4 bases, with 5 bases left in between. Germline loops: CDR1 SGHNT, CDR2 YYREEE (reference sequence). The CDR3 is CASSLSSDTQYF. The DNA for the CDR3 is TGTGCCAGCAGCTTAAGCTCAGATACGCAGTATTTT.

The genes are TRBV30 and TRBJ1-5, with TRBD1 matching 8 bases. This CDR3 spans 15 amino acids. Germline V gene lookup returns CDR1 GTSNPN and CDR2 SVGIG (reference sequence). With V trimmed by 0 bases and J by 7 bases, 8 bases remained unmatched. The CDR3 sequence is CAWSVTGEQGQPQHF. CDR3 DNA sequence: TGTGCCTGGAGTGTGACAGGGGAACAGGGGCAGCCCCAGCATTTT. The full variable domain, in which reference TRBV30 and TRBJ1-5 provide the parts outside the CDR3, is SQTIHQWPATLVQPVGSPLSLECTVEGTSNPNLYWYRQAAGRGLQLLFYSVGIGQISSEVPQNLSASRPQDRQFILSSKKLLLSDSGFYLCAWSVTGEQGQPQHFGDGTRLSIL.

The chain joins TRBV29-1 to TRBJ2-5; maybe TRBD2 (7 bases). Trimming left V 2 bases short and J 10 bases short, with 11 bases between. The CDR3 is 11 residues long. CDR1 is SQVTM and CDR2 is ANQGSEA in the germline V gene. CDR3 amino acids: CSVERGEGQYF. CDR3 nucleotide sequence: TGCAGCGTTGAAAGGGGGGAGGGCCAGTACTTC.

The V and J genes are TRBV21-1 and TRBJ1-1; the table's D call TRBD1 went unverified against the DNA. TRBV21-1 is a known pseudogene. The CDR3 runs to 17 residues. The CDR3 DNA follows: TGTGCCAGCCCCACAAGAAGACACCGGGACAGGGTGCCTGAAGCTTTCTTT. Translated, it gives CASPTRRHRDRVPEAFF.

The genes are TRBV28 and TRBJ2-4; 7 bases are a match to TRBD1. With V trimmed by 4 bases and J by 0 bases, 18 bases remained unmatched. This CDR3 comprises 20 residues. Looked up from germline, CDR1 is MDHEN and CDR2 is SYDVKM. The CDR3 is CASSSPPGQQQSLAKNIQYF. In DNA form, the CDR3 reads TGTGCCAGCAGTTCACCTCCGGGACAGCAGCAAAGTTTAGCCAAAAACATTCAGTACTTC.

CDR3 coding DNA: TGTGCCAGCAGCTTGGACTTCACAGATACGCAGTATTTT. Translated: CASSLDFTDTQYF. The rearrangement links TRBV7-8 to TRBJ2-3; possibly TRBD2 for D (5 bases). V shed 3 bases and J shed 2 bases, with 6 bases lying between them. The CDR3 extends over 13 amino acids. Germline V lookup: CDR1 SGHVS, CDR2 FQNEAQ.

A few counts support this clone. This rearrangement joins TRBV11-2 to TRBJ2-1; 7 bases agree with TRBD2. Germline V gives CDR1 SGHAT, CDR2 FQNNGV. The junction had 7 bases not matched to a gene; V was cut back by 1 base and J by 4 bases. The CDR3 is made up of 16 amino acids. The CDR3 reads CASSLAGGRRYNEQFF. The CDR3 DNA follows: TGTGCCAGCAGCTTAGCGGGGGGTAGAAGATACAATGAGCAGTTCTTC. The full variable domain, in which reference TRBV11-2 and TRBJ2-1 provide the parts outside the CDR3, is EAGVAQSPRYKIIEKRQSVAFWCNPISGHATLYWYQQILGQGPKLLIQFQNNGVVDDSQLPKDRFSAERLKGVDSTLKIQPAKLEDSAVYLCASSLAGGRRYNEQFFGPGTRLTVL.

The chain has TRBV9 and TRBJ1-2; the D gene is possibly TRBD1 (5 bases). There are 13 residues in the CDR3. Germline V lookup: CDR1 SGDLS, CDR2 YYNGEE. V shed 4 bases and J shed 5 bases, with 12 bases lying between them. The CDR3 coding sequence is TGTGCCAGCAGCCCGACGGAGGGGTATGGCTACACCTTC. Its translation is CASSPTEGYGYTF.

The chain couples TRBV2 to TRBJ1-4, with D perhaps matching TRBD1 (5 bases). Germline lookup yields CDR1 SNHLY and CDR2 FYNNEI. The V end was cut by 6 bases, the J end by 5 bases, with 22 bases between. The length of the CDR3 is 17 residues. The DNA of the CDR3 is TGTGCCAGCAGGGGAGGGACCGCTCCTAGGAAGAATGAAAAACTGTTTTTT. It encodes CASRGGTAPRKNEKLFF.

V gene TRBV2 combines with J gene TRBJ2-1, with 8 bases aligning to TRBD1. This CDR3 has 15 amino acids. CDR1 is SNHLY, CDR2 FYNNEI, per germline. Trimming cost V 3 bases and J 6 bases; bases outside gene matches: 7. The CDR3 sequence is CASSDRTGFVNEQFF. The DNA of the CDR3 is TGTGCCAGCAGTGACCGGACAGGGTTCGTCAATGAGCAGTTCTTC.

A few counts support this clone. This rearrangement joins TRBV18 to TRBJ1-1; D gene unclear. CDR1 and CDR2 (germline): KGHSH, LQKENI. The CDR3 has 14 amino acids. V was trimmed by 3 bases and J by 1 base, leaving 9 bases between them. CDR3 in DNA: TGTGCCAGCTCACCCTCGCCCGGGAACACTGAAGCTTTCTTT. It codes for CASSPSPGNTEAFF. The whole variable domain, filled in from reference TRBV18 and TRBJ1-1, reads NAGVMQNPRHLVRRRGQEARLRCSPMKGHSHVYWYRQLPEEGLKFMVYLQKENIIDESGMPKERFSAEFPKEGPSILRIQQVVRGDSAAYFCASSPSPGNTEAFFGQGTRLTVV.

V gene TRBV11-1 combines with J gene TRBJ2-1; weak D call: TRBD2 (5 bases). Trimming removed 3 bases from V and 6 bases from J, with 12 bases in between. CDR1 is SGHAT, CDR2 FQDESV, per germline (reference sequence). The CDR3 runs to 14 residues. This chain's CDR3 is CASSLQPRGNEQFF. DNA for the CDR3: TGTGCCAGCAGCTTGCAACCCCGGGGCAATGAGCAGTTCTTC.

This clone occurred a few times. The CDR3 sequence is CASSWTGDFLGAFF. In DNA form, the CDR3 reads TGCGCCAGCAGCTGGACAGGGGATTTTTTAGGAGCTTTCTTT. The rearrangement uses TRBV5-1 and TRBJ1-1; 9 bases match TRBD1. J lost 10 bases, V lost 3 bases, and 10 bases had no gene match. This CDR3 is 14 amino acids long. Germline V gives CDR1 SGHRS, CDR2 YFSETQ.

The V gene is TRBV6-5, the J gene TRBJ1-2, with 8 bases fitting TRBD1. J was trimmed by 3 bases and V by 4 bases; bases with no gene match: 10. Germline CDR1 MNHEY, CDR2 SVGAGI. The CDR3 is made up of 16 amino acids. CDR3 DNA: TGTGCCAGCAGTTCCCCAAGGACAGGGAGGGACTATGGCTACACCTTC. This codes for CASSSPRTGRDYGYTF.

V gene TRBV7-7 combines with J gene TRBJ2-1, with a weak D call TRBD2 (6 bases). The CDR3 runs 15 residues. V lost 3 bases, J lost 3 bases, and 12 bases lay in between. In germline, CDR1 is SSHAT, CDR2 FNYEAQ (reference sequence). This CDR3 reads CASSFSSAVYNEQFF. In DNA, the CDR3 is TGTGCCAGCAGCTTCTCTAGCGCGGTCTACAATGAGCAGTTCTTC.

J is TRBJ2-7 and V is TRBV10-3; the match to TRBD1 covers 9 bases. The CDR3 totals 14 residues. CDR1 ENHRY and CDR2 SYGVKD come from the germline V gene. The J segment lost 4 bases and the V segment lost 6 bases, leaving 7 bases of the junction unmatched. This chain's CDR3 is CAISAGTGSYEQYF. Written as DNA, the CDR3 is TGTGCCATCAGCGCCGGGACAGGGAGTTACGAGCAGTACTTC.

The sample holds a few counts of this clone. The J gene is TRBJ1-4, the V gene TRBV10-2, with TRBD1 identical over 10 bases. Germline CDR1 is WSHSY and CDR2 is SAAADI. CDR3 length: 17 amino acids. V lost 6 bases and J lost 7; bases outside the gene matches: 14. The CDR3: CASREGQGNPKSEKLFF. The CDR3 DNA sequence: TGCGCCAGCAGGGAGGGACAGGGGAACCCGAAGAGTGAAAAACTGTTTTTT.

The table lists this clone with a count of one. The CDR3 spells CASSLEGWGQPQHF. DNA for the CDR3: TGCGCCAGCAGCTTGGAGGGGTGGGGTCAGCCCCAGCATTTT. The chain couples TRBV5-1 to TRBJ1-5; D is perhaps TRBD1 (5 bases). The V gene lost 0 bases and the J gene lost 6 bases, with 10 bases spanning the gap. Germline V gene lookup returns CDR1 SGHRS and CDR2 YFSETQ. CDR3 length: 14 amino acids.

The chain couples TRBV7-8 to TRBJ2-2; D is perhaps TRBD2 (6 bases). The CDR3 runs 17 residues. The germline gives CDR1 SGHVS, CDR2 FQNEAQ. The V end was cut by 2 bases, the J end by 4 bases, with 17 bases between. The CDR3 DNA reads TGTGCCAGCAGCTTATCGCCCGGGGGACTCCTCACCGGGGAGCTGTTTTTT. Protein: CASSLSPGGLLTGELFF.